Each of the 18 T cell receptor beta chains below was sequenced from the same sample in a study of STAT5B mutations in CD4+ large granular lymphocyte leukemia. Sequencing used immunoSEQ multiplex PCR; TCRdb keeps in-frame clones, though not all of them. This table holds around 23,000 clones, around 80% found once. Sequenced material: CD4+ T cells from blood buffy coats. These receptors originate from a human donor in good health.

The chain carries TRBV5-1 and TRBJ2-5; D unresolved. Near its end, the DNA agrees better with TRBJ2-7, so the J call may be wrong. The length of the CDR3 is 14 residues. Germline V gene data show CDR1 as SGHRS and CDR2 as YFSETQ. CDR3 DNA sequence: TGCGCCAGCAGCCCCATCGAGTCCACCTACGAGCAGTACTTC. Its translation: CASSPIESTYEQYF.

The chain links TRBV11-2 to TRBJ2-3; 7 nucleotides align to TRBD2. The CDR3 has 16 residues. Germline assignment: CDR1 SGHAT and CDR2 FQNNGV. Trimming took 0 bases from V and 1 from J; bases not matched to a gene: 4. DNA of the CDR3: TGTGCCAGCAGCTTAGATGGGCTAGCGGGCACAGATACGCAGTATTTT. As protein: CASSLDGLAGTDTQYF.

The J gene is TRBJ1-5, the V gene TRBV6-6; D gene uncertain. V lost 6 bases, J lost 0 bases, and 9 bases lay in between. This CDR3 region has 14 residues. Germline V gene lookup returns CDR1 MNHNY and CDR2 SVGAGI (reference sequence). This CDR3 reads CASSPSDSNQPQHF. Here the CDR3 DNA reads TGTGCCAGCAGCCCGAGTGATAGCAATCAGCCCCAGCATTTT.

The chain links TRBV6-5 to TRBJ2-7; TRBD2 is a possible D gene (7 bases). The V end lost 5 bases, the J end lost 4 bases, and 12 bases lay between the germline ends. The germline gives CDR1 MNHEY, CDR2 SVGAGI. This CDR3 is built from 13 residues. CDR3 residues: CASSRGGVYEQYF. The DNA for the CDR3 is TGTGCCAGCAGTAGGGGGGGAGTGTACGAGCAGTACTTC.

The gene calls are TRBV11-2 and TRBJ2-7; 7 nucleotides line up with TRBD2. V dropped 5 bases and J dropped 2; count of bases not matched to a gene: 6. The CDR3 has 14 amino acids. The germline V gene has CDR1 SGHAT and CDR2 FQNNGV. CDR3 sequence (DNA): TGTGCCAGCAGCCCGCGGGAGCTGCCCTACGAGCAGTACTTC. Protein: CASSPRELPYEQYF.

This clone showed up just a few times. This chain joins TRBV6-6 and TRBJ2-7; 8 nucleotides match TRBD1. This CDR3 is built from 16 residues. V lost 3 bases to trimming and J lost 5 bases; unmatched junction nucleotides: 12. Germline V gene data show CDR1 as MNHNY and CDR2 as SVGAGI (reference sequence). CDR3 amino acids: CASSYGGTGKGNEQYF. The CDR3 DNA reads TGTGCCAGCAGTTATGGCGGGACAGGAAAGGGGAACGAGCAGTACTTC.

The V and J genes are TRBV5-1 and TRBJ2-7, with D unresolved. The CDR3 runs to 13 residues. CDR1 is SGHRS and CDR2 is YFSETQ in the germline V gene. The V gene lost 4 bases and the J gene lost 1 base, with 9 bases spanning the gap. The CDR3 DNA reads TGCGCCAGCAGCAGGCCTGGGTCCTACGAGCAGTACTTC. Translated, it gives CASSRPGSYEQYF.

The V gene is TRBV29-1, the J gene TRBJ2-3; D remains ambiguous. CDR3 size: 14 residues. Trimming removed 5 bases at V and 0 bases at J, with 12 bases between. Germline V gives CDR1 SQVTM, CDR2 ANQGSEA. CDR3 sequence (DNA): TGCAGCGTTAGTGGTGTGGCTAGCACAGATACGCAGTATTTT. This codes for CSVSGVASTDTQYF.

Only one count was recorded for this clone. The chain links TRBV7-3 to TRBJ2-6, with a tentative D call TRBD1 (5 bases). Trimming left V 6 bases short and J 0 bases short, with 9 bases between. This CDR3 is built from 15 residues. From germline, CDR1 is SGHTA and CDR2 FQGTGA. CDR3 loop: CASRGQSSGANVLTF. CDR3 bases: TGTGCCAGCAGGGGGCAAAGCTCTGGGGCCAACGTCCTGACTTTC.

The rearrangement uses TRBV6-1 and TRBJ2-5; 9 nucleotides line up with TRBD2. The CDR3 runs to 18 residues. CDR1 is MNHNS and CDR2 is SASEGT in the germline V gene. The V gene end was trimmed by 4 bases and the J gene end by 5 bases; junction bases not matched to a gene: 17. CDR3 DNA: TGTGCCAGCAGTGCCTACAGGGCGCTAAGGACTAGCGAGGAGACCCAGTACTTC. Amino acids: CASSAYRALRTSEETQYF.

CDR3 bases: TGTGCCAGCAGCTCTTCTACAGGGAGGTCTGTTGGCTACACCTTC. This translates into CASSSSTGRSVGYTF. V is TRBV7-2 and J is TRBJ1-2; a possible D gene is TRBD1 (6 bases). The CDR3 runs to 15 residues. CDR1 is SGHTA, CDR2 FQGNSA, per germline. V lost 4 bases to trimming and J lost 7 bases, with 19 bases between them.

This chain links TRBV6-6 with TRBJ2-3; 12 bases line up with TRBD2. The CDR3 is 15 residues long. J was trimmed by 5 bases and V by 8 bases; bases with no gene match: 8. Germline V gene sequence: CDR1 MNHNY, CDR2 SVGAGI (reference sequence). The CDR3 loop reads CASRLAGGGGDTQYF. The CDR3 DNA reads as TGTGCCAGCCGCCTAGCGGGGGGGGGCGGAGATACGCAGTATTTT.

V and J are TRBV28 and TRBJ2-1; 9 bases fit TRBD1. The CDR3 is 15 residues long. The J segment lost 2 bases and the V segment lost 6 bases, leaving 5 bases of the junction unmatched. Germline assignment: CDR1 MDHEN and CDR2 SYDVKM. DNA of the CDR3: TGTGCCAGCAGGGAAGACAGGGGGACCTACAATGAGCAGTTCTTC. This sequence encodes CASREDRGTYNEQFF.

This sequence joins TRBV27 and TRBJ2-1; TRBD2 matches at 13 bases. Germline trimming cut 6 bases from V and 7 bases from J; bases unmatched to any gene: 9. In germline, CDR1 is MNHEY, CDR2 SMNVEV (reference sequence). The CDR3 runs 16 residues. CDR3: CASRPRTSGSVNEQFF. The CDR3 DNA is TGTGCCAGCAGGCCGCGGACTAGCGGGAGTGTAAATGAGCAGTTCTTC.

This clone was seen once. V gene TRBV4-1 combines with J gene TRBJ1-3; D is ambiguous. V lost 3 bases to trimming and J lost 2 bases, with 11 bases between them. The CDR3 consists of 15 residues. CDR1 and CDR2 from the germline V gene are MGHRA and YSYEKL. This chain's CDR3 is CASSQGLSAGNTIYF. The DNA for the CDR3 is TGCGCCAGCAGCCAGGGGTTGAGTGCTGGAAACACCATATATTTT.

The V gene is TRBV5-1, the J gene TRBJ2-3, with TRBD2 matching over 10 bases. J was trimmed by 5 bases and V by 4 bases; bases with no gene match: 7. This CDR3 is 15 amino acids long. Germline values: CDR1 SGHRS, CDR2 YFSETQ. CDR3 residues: CASSISGGQGDTQYF. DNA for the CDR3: TGCGCCAGCAGCATTAGCGGGGGGCAGGGAGATACGCAGTATTTT.

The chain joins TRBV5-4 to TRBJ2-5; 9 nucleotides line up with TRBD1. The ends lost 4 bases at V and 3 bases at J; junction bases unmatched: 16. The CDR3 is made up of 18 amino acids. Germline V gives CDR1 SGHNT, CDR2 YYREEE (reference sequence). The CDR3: CASSRALDRGGLKETQYF. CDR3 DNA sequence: TGTGCCAGCAGCAGAGCCTTAGACAGGGGGGGATTAAAAGAGACCCAGTACTTC.

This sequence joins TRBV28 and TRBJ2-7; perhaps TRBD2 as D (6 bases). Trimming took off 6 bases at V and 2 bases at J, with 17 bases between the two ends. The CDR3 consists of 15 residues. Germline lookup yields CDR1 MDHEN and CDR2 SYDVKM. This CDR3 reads CASRPRGSGAYEQYF. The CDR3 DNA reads TGTGCCAGCAGACCCCGGGGTAGCGGAGCCTACGAGCAGTACTTC.